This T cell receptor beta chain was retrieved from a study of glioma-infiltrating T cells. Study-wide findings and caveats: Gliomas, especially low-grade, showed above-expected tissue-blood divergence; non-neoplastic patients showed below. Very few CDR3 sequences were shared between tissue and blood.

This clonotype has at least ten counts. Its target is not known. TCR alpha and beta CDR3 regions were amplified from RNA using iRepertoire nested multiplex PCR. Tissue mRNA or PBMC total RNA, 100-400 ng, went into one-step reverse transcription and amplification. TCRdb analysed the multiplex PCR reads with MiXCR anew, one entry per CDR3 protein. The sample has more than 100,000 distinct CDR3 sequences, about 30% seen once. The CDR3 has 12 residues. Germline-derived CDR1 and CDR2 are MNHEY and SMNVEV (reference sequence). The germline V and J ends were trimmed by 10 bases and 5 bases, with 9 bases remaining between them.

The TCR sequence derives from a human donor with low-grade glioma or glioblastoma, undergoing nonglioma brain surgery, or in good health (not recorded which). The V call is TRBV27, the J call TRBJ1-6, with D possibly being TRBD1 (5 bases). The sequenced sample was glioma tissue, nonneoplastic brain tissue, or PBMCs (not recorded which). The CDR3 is CATRENNSPLHF. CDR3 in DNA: TGTGCCACCAGGGAGAATAATTCACCCCTCCACTTT.